This section outlines one T cell receptor beta chain sequence together with its context. The clone's antigen remains unknown. Per-base qualities were not stored, and no clone one base away is much larger. The data were produced on an Illumina HiSeq 2500. Quantitative 5'-RACE with molecular barcodes was the method used to prepare the TCR beta libraries. The authors' analysis ran thus. A new computational method based on a probabilistic model of VDJ rearrangement was used to identify disease-linked TCR variants. TCRdb applied fastp at Q25 and MiXCR to the public reads, then kept only in-frame beta chains. Rows matching on CDR3 protein sequence are summarized as one entry with the most common DNA and genes. TCRdb's processing, not the authors' own work, is the source of the V and J calls. The sample table contains under 850,000 distinct CDR3 sequences; only one count was recorded for 15% to 20% of them. The top ten clones comprise about 20% of the sample.

These data originate in a study of CD8 T cells in ankylosing spondylitis (dated by TCRdb to the late 2010s). Broadly, across the study: The study set out to find disease-linked TCR variants by profiling T cell receptor beta repertoires in ankylosing spondylitis patients and healthy donors. Peripheral blood samples were taken, and synovial fluid was additionally collected from ankylosing spondylitis patients. The full study cohort was made up of over 20 ankylosing spondylitis patients and over 90 healthy donors.

General study outcomes and caveats: Blood from ankylosing spondylitis patients appeared to be characterized by a TCR beta motif composed of under 10 highly homologous amino acid variants. According to the report, matched synovial fluid samples from ankylosing spondylitis patients were significantly enriched for the disease-linked clones. Some motif variants had previously been reported in the synovial fluid and blood of reactive arthritis patients, which suggests shared mechanisms of disease initiation. The disease-linked clones had a CD8+ phenotype and were found at relatively low frequencies in peripheral blood.

According to the germline V gene (reference sequence), CDR1 reads MNHEY and CDR2 reads SMNVEV. Trimming takes 4 bases from V and 0 bases from J, and the germline ends sit 11 bases apart. The CDR3 measures 15 amino acids from cysteine to phenylalanine. Just CDR3 DNA is preserved here, 45 bases in frame from base 1. The TCR comes from a male donor with ankylosing spondylitis. Material: blood, either unsorted or a sorted T cell fraction (not recorded which). The chain is assembled from TRBV27 and TRBJ2-3, with TRBD2 as a weak D call on 6 bases. The base sequence is TGTGCCAGCAGTTCACGGGGGTATAGCACAGATACGCAGTATTTT. Its protein is CASSSRGYSTDTQYF.